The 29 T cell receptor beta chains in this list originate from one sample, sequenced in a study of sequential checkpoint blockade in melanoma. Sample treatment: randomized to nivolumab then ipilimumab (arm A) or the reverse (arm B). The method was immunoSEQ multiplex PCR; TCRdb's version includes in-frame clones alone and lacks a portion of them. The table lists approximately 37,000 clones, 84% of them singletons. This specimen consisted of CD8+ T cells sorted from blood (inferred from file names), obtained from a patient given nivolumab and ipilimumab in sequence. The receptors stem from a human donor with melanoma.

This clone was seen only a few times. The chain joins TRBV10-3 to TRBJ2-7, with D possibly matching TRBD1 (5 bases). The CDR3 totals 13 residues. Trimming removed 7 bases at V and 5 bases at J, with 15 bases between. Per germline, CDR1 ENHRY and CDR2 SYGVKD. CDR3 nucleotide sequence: TGTGCCATCAAGCCCGAACAGGCGGACGAGCAGTACTTC. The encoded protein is CAIKPEQADEQYF.

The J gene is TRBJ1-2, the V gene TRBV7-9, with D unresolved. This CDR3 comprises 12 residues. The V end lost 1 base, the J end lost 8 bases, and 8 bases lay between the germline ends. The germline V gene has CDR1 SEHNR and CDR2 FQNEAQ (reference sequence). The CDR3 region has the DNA TGTGCCAGCAGCTTAGGGAGTGAGGGCTACACCTTC. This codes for CASSLGSEGYTF.

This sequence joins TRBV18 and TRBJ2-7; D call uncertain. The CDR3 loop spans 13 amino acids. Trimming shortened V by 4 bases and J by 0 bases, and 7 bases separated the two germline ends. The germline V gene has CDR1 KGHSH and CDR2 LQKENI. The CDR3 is CASSRATSYEQYF. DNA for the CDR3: TGTGCCAGCTCACGAGCCACCTCCTACGAGCAGTACTTC.

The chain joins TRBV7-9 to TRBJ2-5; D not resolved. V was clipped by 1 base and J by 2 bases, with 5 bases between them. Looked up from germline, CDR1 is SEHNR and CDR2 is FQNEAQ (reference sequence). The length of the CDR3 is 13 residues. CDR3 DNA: TGTGCCAGCAGCTTAGGCGGACAAGAGACCCAGTACTTC. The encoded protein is CASSLGGQETQYF.

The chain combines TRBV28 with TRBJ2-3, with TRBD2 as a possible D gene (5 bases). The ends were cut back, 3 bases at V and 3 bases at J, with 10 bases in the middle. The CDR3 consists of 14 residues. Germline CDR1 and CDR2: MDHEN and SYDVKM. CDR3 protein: CASSLGDDTDTQYF. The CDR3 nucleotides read TGTGCCAGCAGTTTGGGAGACGATACAGATACGCAGTATTTT.

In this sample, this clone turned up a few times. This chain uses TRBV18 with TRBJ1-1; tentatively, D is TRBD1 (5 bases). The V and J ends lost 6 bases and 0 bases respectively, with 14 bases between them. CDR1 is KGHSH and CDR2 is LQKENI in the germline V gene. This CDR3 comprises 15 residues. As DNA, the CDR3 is TGTGCCAGCTCGCCTTCCAGGGATTTGAACACTGAAGCTTTCTTT. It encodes CASSPSRDLNTEAFF.

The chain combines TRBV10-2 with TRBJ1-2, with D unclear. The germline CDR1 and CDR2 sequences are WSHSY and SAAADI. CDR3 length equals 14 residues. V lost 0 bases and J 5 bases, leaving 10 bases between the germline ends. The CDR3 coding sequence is TGCGCCAGCAGTGAGTCGTTGGAGGTTTATGGCTACACCTTC. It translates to CASSESLEVYGYTF.

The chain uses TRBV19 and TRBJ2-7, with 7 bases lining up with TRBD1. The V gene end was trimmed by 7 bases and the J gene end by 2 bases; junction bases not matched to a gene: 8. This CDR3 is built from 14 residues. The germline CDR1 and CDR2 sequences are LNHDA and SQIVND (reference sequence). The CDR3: CASTPEDRPYEQYF. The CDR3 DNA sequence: TGTGCCAGTACCCCGGAGGACAGGCCCTACGAGCAGTACTTC.

The CDR3 sequence: CASSLVVQPNYYEQYF. The CDR3 DNA is TGTGCCAGCAGCTTAGTGGTACAGCCCAATTACTACGAGCAGTACTTC. J is TRBJ2-7 and V is TRBV7-2; no clear D. The germline V gene encodes CDR1 SGHTA and CDR2 FQGNSA. Trimming took 1 base from V and 3 from J, leaving 16 bases between them. The CDR3 totals 16 residues.

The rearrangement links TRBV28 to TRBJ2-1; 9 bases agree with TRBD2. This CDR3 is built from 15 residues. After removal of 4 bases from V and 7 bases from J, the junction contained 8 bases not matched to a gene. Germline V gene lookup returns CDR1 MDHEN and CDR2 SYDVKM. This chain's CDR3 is CASSSRPGLANEQFF. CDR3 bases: TGTGCCAGCAGTTCTCGACCGGGACTAGCAAATGAGCAGTTCTTC.

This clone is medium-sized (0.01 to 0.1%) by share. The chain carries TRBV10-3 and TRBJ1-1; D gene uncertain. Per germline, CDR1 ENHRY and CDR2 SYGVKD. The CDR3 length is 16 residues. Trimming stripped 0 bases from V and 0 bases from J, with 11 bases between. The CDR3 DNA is TGTGCCATCAGTGAGTCGGCAAGTTACATGAACACTGAAGCTTTCTTT. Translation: CAISESASYMNTEAFF.

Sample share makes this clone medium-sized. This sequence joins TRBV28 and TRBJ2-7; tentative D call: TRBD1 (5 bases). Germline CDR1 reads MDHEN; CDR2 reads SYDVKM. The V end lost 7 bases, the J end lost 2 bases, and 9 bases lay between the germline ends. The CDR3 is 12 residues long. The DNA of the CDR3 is TGTGCCAGCATACAGGACGCCTACGAGCAGTACTTC. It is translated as CASIQDAYEQYF.

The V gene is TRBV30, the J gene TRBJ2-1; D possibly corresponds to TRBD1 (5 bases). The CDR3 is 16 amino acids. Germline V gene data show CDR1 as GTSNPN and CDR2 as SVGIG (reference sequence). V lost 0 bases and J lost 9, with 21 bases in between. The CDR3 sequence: CAWSVLGPPLRSEQFF. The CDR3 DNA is TGTGCCTGGAGTGTACTGGGGCCGCCTTTAAGGTCTGAGCAGTTCTTC.

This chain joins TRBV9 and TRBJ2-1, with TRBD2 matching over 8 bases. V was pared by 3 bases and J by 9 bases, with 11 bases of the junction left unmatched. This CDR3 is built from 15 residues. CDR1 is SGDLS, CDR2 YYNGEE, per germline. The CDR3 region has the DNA TGTGCCAGCAGCGCTCCGGGACTAGTAGAGTCTGAGCAGTTCTTC. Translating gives CASSAPGLVESEQFF.

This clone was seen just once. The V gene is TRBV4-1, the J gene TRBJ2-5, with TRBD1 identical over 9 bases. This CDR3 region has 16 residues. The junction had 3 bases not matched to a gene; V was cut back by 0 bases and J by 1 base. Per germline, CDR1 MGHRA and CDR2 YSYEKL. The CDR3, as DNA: TGCGCCAGCAGCCAAGATGGACAGGGGATCCAAGAGACCCAGTACTTC. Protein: CASSQDGQGIQETQYF.

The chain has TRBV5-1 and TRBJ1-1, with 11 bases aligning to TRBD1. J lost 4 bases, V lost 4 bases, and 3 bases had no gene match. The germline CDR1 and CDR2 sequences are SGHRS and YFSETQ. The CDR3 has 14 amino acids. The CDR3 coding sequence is TGCGCCAGCAGCCCAGGACAGGGGGCCACTGAAGCTTTCTTT. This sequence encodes CASSPGQGATEAFF.

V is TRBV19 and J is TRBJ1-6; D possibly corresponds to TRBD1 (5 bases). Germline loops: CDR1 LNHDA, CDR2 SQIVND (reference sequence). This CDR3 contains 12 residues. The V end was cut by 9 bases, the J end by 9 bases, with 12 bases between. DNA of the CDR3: TGTGCCAGCGGACTGGGGGGTTCACCCCTCCACTTT. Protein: CASGLGGSPLHF.

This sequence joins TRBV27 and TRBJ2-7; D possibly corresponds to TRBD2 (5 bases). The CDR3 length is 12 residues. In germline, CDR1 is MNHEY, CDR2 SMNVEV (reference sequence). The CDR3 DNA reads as TGTGCGTGCGGGCCGAGCTCCTACGAGCAGTACTTC. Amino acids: CACGPSSYEQYF.

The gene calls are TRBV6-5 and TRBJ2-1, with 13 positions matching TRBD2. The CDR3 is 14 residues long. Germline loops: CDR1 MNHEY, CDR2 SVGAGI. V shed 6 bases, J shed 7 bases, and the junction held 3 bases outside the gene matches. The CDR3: CASSGLAGENEQFF. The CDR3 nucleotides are TGTGCCAGCAGCGGACTAGCGGGGGAAAATGAGCAGTTCTTC.

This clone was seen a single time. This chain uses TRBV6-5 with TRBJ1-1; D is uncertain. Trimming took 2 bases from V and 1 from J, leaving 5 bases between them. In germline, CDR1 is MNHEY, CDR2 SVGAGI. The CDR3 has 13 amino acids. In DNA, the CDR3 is TGTGCCAGCAGTTACCTGTGGAACACTGAAGCTTTCTTT. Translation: CASSYLWNTEAFF.

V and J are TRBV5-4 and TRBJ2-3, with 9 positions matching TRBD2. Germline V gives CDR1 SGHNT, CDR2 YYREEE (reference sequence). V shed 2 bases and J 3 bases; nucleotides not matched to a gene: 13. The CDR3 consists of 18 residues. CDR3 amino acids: CASSFWGPGSGRTDTQYF. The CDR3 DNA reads TGTGCCAGCAGCTTTTGGGGCCCCGGTAGCGGGAGAACAGATACGCAGTATTTT.

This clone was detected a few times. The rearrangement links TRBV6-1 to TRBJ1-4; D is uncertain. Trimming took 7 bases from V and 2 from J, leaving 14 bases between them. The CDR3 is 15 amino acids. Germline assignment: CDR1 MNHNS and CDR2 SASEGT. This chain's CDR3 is CASNPVVGTNEKLFF. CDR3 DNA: TGTGCCAGCAATCCTGTGGTTGGCACTAATGAAAAACTGTTTTTT.

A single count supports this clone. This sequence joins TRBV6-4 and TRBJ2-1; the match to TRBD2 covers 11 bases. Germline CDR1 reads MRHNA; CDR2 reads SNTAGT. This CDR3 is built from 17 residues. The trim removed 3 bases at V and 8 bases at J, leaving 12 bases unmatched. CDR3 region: CASSEESVAGGPHEQFF. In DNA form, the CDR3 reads TGTGCCAGCAGTGAAGAGTCGGTAGCGGGAGGGCCCCATGAGCAGTTCTTC.

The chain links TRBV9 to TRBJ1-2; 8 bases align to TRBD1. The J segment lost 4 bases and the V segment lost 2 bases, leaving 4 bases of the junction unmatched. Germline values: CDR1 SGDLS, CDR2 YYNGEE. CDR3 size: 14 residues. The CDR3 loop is CASSVSGGPYGYTF. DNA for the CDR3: TGTGCCAGCAGCGTTTCAGGGGGCCCCTATGGCTACACCTTC.

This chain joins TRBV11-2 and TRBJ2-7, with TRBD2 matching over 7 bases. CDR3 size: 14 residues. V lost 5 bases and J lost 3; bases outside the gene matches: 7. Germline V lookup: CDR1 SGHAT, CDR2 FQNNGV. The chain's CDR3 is CASSPRAGSYEQYF. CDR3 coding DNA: TGTGCCAGCAGCCCCAGAGCGGGGAGCTACGAGCAGTACTTC. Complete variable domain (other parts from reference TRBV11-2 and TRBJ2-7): EAGVAQSPRYKIIEKRQSVAFWCNPISGHATLYWYQQILGQGPKLLIQFQNNGVVDDSQLPKDRFSAERLKGVDSTLKIQPAKLEDSAVYLCASSPRAGSYEQYFGPGTRLTVT.

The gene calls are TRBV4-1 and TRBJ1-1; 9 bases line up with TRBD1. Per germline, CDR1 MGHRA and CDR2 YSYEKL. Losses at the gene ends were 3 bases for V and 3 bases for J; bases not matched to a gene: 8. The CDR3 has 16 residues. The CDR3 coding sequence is TGCGCCAGCAGCCATTCCCCGGGACAGGGTGACACTGAAGCTTTCTTT. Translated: CASSHSPGQGDTEAFF.

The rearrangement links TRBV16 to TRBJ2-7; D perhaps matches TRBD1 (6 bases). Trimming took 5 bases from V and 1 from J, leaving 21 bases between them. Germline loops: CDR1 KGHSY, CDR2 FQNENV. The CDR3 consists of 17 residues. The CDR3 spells CASSLIPGQYRSYEQYF. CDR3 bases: TGTGCCAGCAGCTTAATCCCCGGACAGTACAGGTCCTACGAGCAGTACTTC. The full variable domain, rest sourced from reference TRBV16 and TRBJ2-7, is GEEVAQTPKHLVRGEGQKAKLYCAPIKGHSYVFWYQQVLKNEFKFLISFQNENVFDETGMPKERFSAKCLPNSPCSLEIQATKLEDSAVYFCASSLIPGQYRSYEQYFGPGTRLTVT.

The CDR3 loop reads CASSQGQGIVYTF. The CDR3 nucleotides read TGTGCCAGCAGCCAGGGACAGGGGATCGTCTACACCTTC. V gene TRBV5-6 combines with J gene TRBJ1-2; 10 bases line up with TRBD1. Germline V gene lookup returns CDR1 SGHDT and CDR2 YYEEEE. After removal of 4 bases from V and 10 bases from J, the junction contained 7 bases not matched to a gene. CDR3 length equals 13 residues.

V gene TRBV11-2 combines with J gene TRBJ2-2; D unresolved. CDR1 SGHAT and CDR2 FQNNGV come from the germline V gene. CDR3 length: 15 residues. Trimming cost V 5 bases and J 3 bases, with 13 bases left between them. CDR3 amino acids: CASSPETLDTGELFF. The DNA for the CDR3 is TGTGCCAGCAGCCCAGAGACTCTTGACACCGGGGAGCTGTTTTTT.